Presented here are 9 T cell receptor beta chains from one specimen sequenced in a study of regulatory T cells in long-lasting Graves disease. Through Arm-PCR of CDR3 regions and iRepertoire HTBI primers, TCR beta libraries were built. TCRdb passed the multiplex PCR reads through MiXCR, listing each CDR3 protein once. The sample holds around 320,000 distinct CDR3 sequences, 16% seen once. Documented time point: newly diagnosed GD, antithyroid drugs for less than 3 months. TCR sequences were obtained from RNA taken from PBMCs. These data also formed part of another study, on T cells in Graves' hyperthyroidism and ophthalmopathy.

This sample comprised peripheral blood mononuclear cells (PBMCs), obtained at new diagnosis, from a patient treated with antithyroid drugs. All receptors derive from a man aged 35 to 55 with Graves disease.

This chain uses TRBV5-1 with TRBJ2-3; 14 bases align to TRBD2. J was trimmed by 1 base and V by 4 bases; bases with no gene match: 2. Looked up from germline, CDR1 is SGHRS and CDR2 is YFSETQ. The CDR3 runs to 16 residues. Here the CDR3 reads CASSGGLAGGTDTQYF. The CDR3 coding sequence is TGCGCCAGCAGCGGGGGACTAGCGGGGGGCACAGATACGCAGTATTTT. Looking up the rest from reference TRBV5-1 and TRBJ2-3 gives the full variable domain: KAGVTQTPRYLIKTRGQQVTLSCSPISGHRSVSWYQQTPGQGLQFLFEYFSETQRNKGNFPGRFSGRQFSNSRSEMNVSTLELGDSALYLCASSGGLAGGTDTQYFGPGTRLTVL.

As to this clonotype: A read error is possible here, since a much larger clone lies one base away. This chain links TRBV11-2 with TRBJ2-2; a possible D gene is TRBD2 (5 bases). This CDR3 spans 17 amino acids. Germline values: CDR1 SGHAT, CDR2 FQNNGV. The DNA of the CDR3 is TGTGCCACCAGCGGAGGAGGATTCAGTGGGGACACCGGGGAGCTGTTTTTT. Its translation is CATSGGGFSGDTGELFF.

This chain links TRBV11-2 with TRBJ2-2; no clear D gene. V was shortened by 2 bases and J by 3 bases, with 10 bases between the two germline ends. The CDR3 loop spans 15 amino acids. Germline CDR1 is SGHAT and CDR2 is FQNNGV. In nucleotides, the CDR3 is TGTGCCAGCAGCTTATTGTGGGTGGACACCGGGGAGCTGTTTTTT. Translating gives CASSLLWVDTGELFF.

This clonotype was recorded at least ten times. This chain uses TRBV11-3 with TRBJ1-3; D is unclear. V was cut by 3 bases and J by 10 bases, with 7 bases left in between. Germline CDR1 is SGHNT and CDR2 is YENEEA. The CDR3 is 11 amino acids. For the CDR3, the DNA is TGTGCCAGCAGCTTGGAGGTTACCATATATTTT. Its translation is CASSLEVTIYF.

This rearrangement joins TRBV18 to TRBJ1-2; 7 positions match TRBD1. Germline V CDR1 and CDR2: KGHSH, LQKENI. The CDR3 runs 15 residues. The trim removed 1 base at V and 8 bases at J, leaving 10 bases unmatched. CDR3 sequence: CASSPQQRQGGGYTF. CDR3 nucleotides: TGTGCCAGCTCACCACAACAGAGACAGGGTGGCGGCTACACCTTC.

This clonotype was detected a few times. V and J are TRBV9 and TRBJ2-7, with 9 bases lining up with TRBD2. V lost 0 bases and J lost 5; bases outside the gene matches: 9. Germline V CDR1 and CDR2: SGDLS, YYNGEE. The CDR3 has 16 amino acids. CDR3 amino acids: CASSVDGGGAIDEQYF. The CDR3 bases are TGTGCCAGCAGCGTAGATGGCGGGGGGGCCATCGACGAGCAGTACTTC.

Concerning this clonotype: The germline gene is not matched at one end of the junction; a read error may be the cause. The chain has TRBV3-1 and TRBJ1-3; tentative D call: TRBD1 (5 bases). CDR3 length: 17 residues. Germline values: CDR1 LGHDT, CDR2 YNNKEL (reference sequence). In DNA form, the CDR3 reads TGTCCCAGCAGGATGAGGTCGGGACGGACCTCTGGAAACACCATATATTTT. It encodes CPSRMRSGRTSGNTIYF.

The CDR3 bases are TGTGCCAGCAGCGTAAACCCCATTTCGACCGGGACAGGGGGCTTTGAAAAACTGTTTTTT. It encodes CASSVNPISTGTGGFEKLFF. J is TRBJ1-4 and V is TRBV9, with 12 bases identical to TRBD1. Trimming cost V 1 base and J 7 bases; bases outside gene matches: 17. Germline CDR1 and CDR2: SGDLS and YYNGEE. This CDR3 comprises 20 residues.

This clonotype was seen more than once but under ten times. The conserved closing phenylalanine or tryptophan is absent in this CDR3, likely reflecting a read error. The V gene is TRBV7-8, the J gene TRBJ2-5; possibly TRBD2 for D (6 bases). The CDR3 spans 16 residues. V lost 4 bases to trimming and J lost 4 bases, with 19 bases between them. Germline V CDR1 and CDR2: SGHVS, FQNEAQ. The CDR3 region is CASSSRALANVETQYL. The CDR3 region has the DNA TGTGCCAGCAGCTCGAGAGCTCTAGCGAATGTAGAGACCCAGTACCTC.